The entry below describes one TCR beta chain. Its matching antigen is unknown. CDR1 and CDR2 from the germline V gene are SGHTA and FQGNSA. The CDR3 consists of 12 residues. Trimming took off 2 bases at V and 9 bases at J, with 8 bases between the two ends. The PCR had 60 Vbeta and 13 Jbeta primers. Clones were sequenced by immunoSEQ multiplex PCR, and TCRdb holds only the in-frame ones, with some missing. Of around 130,000 clones listed, less than 75% were seen once; the top ten hold around 2.1%. This specimen belongs to a study of cytomegalovirus exposure and HLA in healthy donors. Overall study findings and caveats: Three CMV-associated chains were confirmed in vitro to be specific for CMV antigens. A prior analysis recorded that most TCR beta V segments were productive about 87% or about 30% of the time. Further analysis was carried out later, and it showed several of the most significant clusters appearing linked to common viral pathogens. Near-uniform donor sequencing depth was presumed by presence/absence analyses.

The origin of this receptor is a woman between 40 and 50 years old in good health and CMV-seropositive. V is TRBV7-2 and J is TRBJ2-1; the D is unclear. Source material: PBMCs. CDR3 sequence reads: CASSLTVAEQFF. The DNA for the CDR3 is TGTGCCAGCAGCTTAACGGTCGCTGAGCAGTTCTTC.